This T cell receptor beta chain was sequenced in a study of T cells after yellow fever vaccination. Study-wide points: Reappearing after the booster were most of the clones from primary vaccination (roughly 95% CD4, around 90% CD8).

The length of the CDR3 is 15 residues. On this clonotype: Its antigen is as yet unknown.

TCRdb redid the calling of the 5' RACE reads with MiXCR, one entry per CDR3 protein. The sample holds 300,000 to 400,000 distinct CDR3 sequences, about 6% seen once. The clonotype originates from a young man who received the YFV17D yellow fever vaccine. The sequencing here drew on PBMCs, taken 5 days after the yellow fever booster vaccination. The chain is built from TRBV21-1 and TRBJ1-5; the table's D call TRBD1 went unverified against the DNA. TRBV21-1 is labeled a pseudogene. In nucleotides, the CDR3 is TGTGCCAGCATTTCTTCAGGGGCAGGGGATCAGCCCCAGCATTTT. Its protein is CASISSGAGDQPQHF.